The 9 T cell receptor beta chains below were found in one sample sequenced in a study of blood T cell repertoires in COVID-19. Generated by immunoSEQ multiplex PCR, the TCRdb table keeps only in-frame clones and is missing some. The sample has a few hundred thousand clones; 84% are singletons. The specimen was PBMCs or T cells enriched from blood (not recorded which). These TCRs come from a woman aged 40-49 years who had recovered from COVID-19.

This clone appeared a few times. CDR3 sequence reads: CASSPRGTQNTGELFF. As DNA, the CDR3 is TGTGCCAGCTCACCTCGGGGGACCCAGAACACCGGGGAGCTGTTTTTT. The V and J genes are TRBV18 and TRBJ2-2; TRBD2 might be the D (6 bases). The CDR3 has 16 amino acids. V lost 3 bases, J lost 1 base, and 12 bases lay in between. Germline assignment: CDR1 KGHSH and CDR2 LQKENI.

The V gene is TRBV9, the J gene TRBJ1-2, with D uncertain. The germline V gene has CDR1 SGDLS and CDR2 YYNGEE. Trimming took off 3 bases at V and 6 bases at J, with 15 bases between the two ends. The CDR3 is 14 amino acids. CDR3 sequence (DNA): TGTGCCAGCAGCGCTGGAGGATCTGCCGATGGCTACACCTTC. It encodes CASSAGGSADGYTF.

V usage is TRBV11-3 and J usage is TRBJ1-6, with D perhaps matching TRBD1 (5 bases). The CDR3 totals 17 residues. V was pared by 2 bases and J by 8 bases, with 19 bases between. Germline CDR1 SGHNT, CDR2 YENEEA. The CDR3 here is CASSLRGWGRPDSPLHF. DNA of the CDR3: TGTGCCAGCAGCTTACGCGGTTGGGGCAGGCCCGATTCACCCCTCCACTTT.

The chain carries TRBV2 and TRBJ1-5, with 7 positions matching TRBD1. The germline V gene encodes CDR1 SNHLY and CDR2 FYNNEI. Trimming removed 4 bases from V and 4 bases from J; junction bases left unmatched: 4. The CDR3 totals 14 residues. This CDR3 is CASSGQGANQPQHF. CDR3 sequence (DNA): TGTGCCAGCAGTGGACAGGGAGCAAATCAGCCCCAGCATTTT.

The V and J genes are TRBV29-1 and TRBJ2-7; D may be TRBD1 (6 bases). The CDR3 runs 15 residues. V dropped 5 bases and J dropped 3 bases, with 20 bases sitting between them. Looked up from germline, CDR1 is SQVTM and CDR2 is ANQGSEA. CDR3 nucleotides: TGCAGCGTTCGCACTAAAAGGACAGCCCTCTACGAGCAGTACTTC. It is translated as CSVRTKRTALYEQYF.

The gene calls are TRBV10-3 and TRBJ1-3; unclear D gene. V was clipped by 0 bases and J by 0 bases, with 12 bases between them. Germline CDR1 ENHRY, CDR2 SYGVKD. This CDR3 is 17 amino acids long. The CDR3, as DNA: TGTGCCATCAGTGAGTCCCTGTTGGCCATCTCTGGAAACACCATATATTTT. This translates into CAISESLLAISGNTIYF.

The chain links TRBV6-1 to TRBJ1-2; D ambiguous. V was trimmed by 2 bases and J by 2 bases, leaving 6 bases between them. CDR1 is MNHNS and CDR2 is SASEGT in the germline V gene. This CDR3 is 13 amino acids long. CDR3 DNA: TGTGCCAGCAGTGAATACACAAACTATGGCTACACCTTC. Protein: CASSEYTNYGYTF.

The V call is TRBV9, the J call TRBJ2-7, with 12 bases that match TRBD2. V lost 0 bases to trimming and J lost 4 bases; unmatched junction nucleotides: 14. Germline values: CDR1 SGDLS, CDR2 YYNGEE. This CDR3 comprises 19 residues. The CDR3 nucleotides are TGTGCCAGCAGCGTAGAAGCTAGCGGGAGGGATTCCACCTGGTACGAGCAGTACGTC. Protein product: CASSVEASGRDSTWYEQYV.

The chain recombines TRBV27 with TRBJ2-2; D might be TRBD2 (6 bases). Trimming cost V 5 bases and J 5 bases, with 12 bases left between them. Germline CDR1 is MNHEY and CDR2 is SMNVEV (reference sequence). This CDR3 comprises 14 residues. The CDR3 protein is CASSRAEGTGELFF. The DNA of the CDR3 is TGTGCCAGCAGTCGAGCGGAGGGAACCGGGGAGCTGTTTTTT.